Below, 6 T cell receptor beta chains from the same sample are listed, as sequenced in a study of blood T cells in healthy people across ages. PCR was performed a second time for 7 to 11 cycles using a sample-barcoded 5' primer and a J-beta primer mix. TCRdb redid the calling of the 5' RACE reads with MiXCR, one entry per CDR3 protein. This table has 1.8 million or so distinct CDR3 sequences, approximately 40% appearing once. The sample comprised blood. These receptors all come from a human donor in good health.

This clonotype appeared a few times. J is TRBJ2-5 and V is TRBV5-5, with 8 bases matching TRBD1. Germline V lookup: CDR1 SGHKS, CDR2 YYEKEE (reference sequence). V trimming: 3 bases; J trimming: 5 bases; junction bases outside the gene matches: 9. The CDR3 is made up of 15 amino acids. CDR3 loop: CASSSDDRGVETQYF. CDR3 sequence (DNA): TGTGCCAGCAGCTCGGATGACAGGGGTGTTGAGACCCAGTACTTC. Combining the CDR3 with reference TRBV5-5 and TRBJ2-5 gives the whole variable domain DAGVTQSPTHLIKTRGQQVTLRCSPISGHKSVSWYQQVLGQGPQFIFQYYEKEERGRGNFPDRFSARQFPNYSSELNVNALLLGDSALYLCASSSDDRGVETQYFGPGTRLLVL.

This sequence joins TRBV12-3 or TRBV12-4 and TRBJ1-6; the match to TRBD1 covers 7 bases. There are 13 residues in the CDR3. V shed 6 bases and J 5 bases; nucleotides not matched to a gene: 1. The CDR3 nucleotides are TGTGCCAGCAGACAGGGGAATAATTCACCCCTCCACTTT. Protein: CASRQGNNSPLHF.

CDR3 amino acids: CASSLAGDAWKTQYF. The CDR3, as DNA: TGTGCCAGCAGTTTAGCGGGTGACGCCTGGAAGACCCAGTACTTC. The gene calls are TRBV12-3 or TRBV12-4 and TRBJ2-7; no reliable D call. The last part of the DNA fits TRBJ2-5 better; the J call may be wrong. The CDR3 extends over 15 amino acids.

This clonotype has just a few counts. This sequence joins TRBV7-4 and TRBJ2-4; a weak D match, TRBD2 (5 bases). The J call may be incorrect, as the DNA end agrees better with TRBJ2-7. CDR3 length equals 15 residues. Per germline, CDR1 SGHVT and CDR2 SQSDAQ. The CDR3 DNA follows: TGTGCCAGCAAGGGTCTATTCGTCGGGAAGGGCGAGCAGTACTTC. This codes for CASKGLFVGKGEQYF.

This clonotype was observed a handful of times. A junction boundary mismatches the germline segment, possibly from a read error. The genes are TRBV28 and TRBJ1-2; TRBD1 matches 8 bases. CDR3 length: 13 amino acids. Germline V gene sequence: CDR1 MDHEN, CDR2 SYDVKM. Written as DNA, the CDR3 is TGTGCCAGCAGTTTACAGGGGGCGCTAGGCTGCACCTTC. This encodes CASSLQGALGCTF.

CDR3 residues: CASSLRTVHYEQYF. The CDR3 nucleotides read TGTGCCAGCAGTTTGAGGACAGTGCACTACGAGCAGTACTTC. The chain combines TRBV12-3 or TRBV12-4 with TRBJ2-1; TRBD1 might be the D (6 bases). The end of the DNA is better explained by TRBJ2-7, so the J call may be wrong. The CDR3 is 14 residues long.